A selection of T cell receptor beta chains follows, all from one sample in a study of T cells in Graves' hyperthyroidism and ophthalmopathy. One entry per CDR3 protein results from TCRdb running MiXCR on the multiplex PCR reads. The sample records approximately 600,000 distinct CDR3 sequences, around 20% being singletons. Sequencing was carried out using blood. The receptors stem from a young man with Graves' ophthalmopathy. Both conserved end residues are part of each CDR3. The D gene is left open where the match is weak. Size values are once, few and many counts, or a class for expanded clones, and some rows have none.

>TRBJ1-2|many|TRBV30|NA
TGTGCCTGGAGTGTATGGGGTGTGGGCGGCTACACCTTC
CAWSVWGVGGYTF
>TRBJ1-2|few|TRBV6-2/TRBV6-3|NA
TGTGCCAGCAGAGAGACAGCAAACTATGGCTACACCTTC
CASRETANYGYTF
>TRBJ2-2|few|TRBV10-3|TRBD1
TGTGCCATCAGTGAGTCAGGGACAGGGTCCACCGGGGAGCTGTTTTTT
CAISESGTGSTGELFF
>TRBJ1-1|NA|TRBV15|NA
TGTGCCACCAGCAGAGATCCGGGTAACACTGAAGCTTTCTTT
CATSRDPGNTEAFF
>TRBJ2-1|once|TRBV15|NA
TGTGCCACCAGTACAGGGTCTAGCGTTCCCTACAATGAGCAGTTCTTC
CATSTGSSVPYNEQFF
>TRBJ1-2|many|TRBV28|TRBD1
TGTGCCAGCAGTCGGGGGGGACAGACCACTAACTATGGCTACACCTTC
CASSRGGQTTNYGYTF
>TRBJ1-2|NA|TRBV9|NA
TGTGCCAGCAGCCCCGGCTCTAACTATGGCTACACCTTC
CASSPGSNYGYTF
>TRBJ2-7|few|TRBV12-3/TRBV12-4|TRBD2
TGTGCCAGCAGTGAACTAGCGGCCTCCTACGAGCAGTACTTC
CASSELAASYEQYF
>TRBJ2-5|many|TRBV7-9|NA
TGTGCCAGCAGCTCTACTACGGGACATCGAGAAAGGGAGACCCAGTACTTC
CASSSTTGHRERETQYF
>TRBJ2-7|many|TRBV28|TRBD2
TGTGCCAGCAGTAGCTCAAGCGGGGTGATCTACGAGCAGTACTTC
CASSSSSGVIYEQYF
>TRBJ1-1|many|TRBV5-1|TRBD1
TGCGCCAGCAGCCCTAACCTGGACAGGATGAACACTGAAGCTTTCTTT
CASSPNLDRMNTEAFF
>TRBJ2-5|NA|TRBV10-3|NA
TGTGCCATCAAAACAGGGGAGGCGGAGACCCAGTACTTC
CAIKTGEAETQYF
>TRBJ1-6|NA|TRBV14|TRBD1
TGTGCCAGCAGCCAACTGACAGGGGATAGTTCACCCCTCCACTTT
CASSQLTGDSSPLHF
>TRBJ1-2|many|TRBV27|TRBD1
TGTGCCAGCAGTTTATCGGACAGGGGGCACGGCTACACCTTC
CASSLSDRGHGYTF
>TRBJ2-7|once|TRBV29-1|NA
TGCAGCGTTGAGGGTTTACCAGGGTGGCCTGAATACGAGCAGTACTTC
CSVEGLPGWPEYEQYF
>TRBJ2-1|NA|TRBV19|NA
TGTGCCAGTAGCCTCAGGGGGGTAGATGGCCACAATGAGCAGTTCTTC
CASSLRGVDGHNEQFF
>TRBJ1-5|NA|TRBV4-1|NA
TGCGCCAGCAGCCAAGATCTGTATCAGCCCCAGCATTTT
CASSQDLYQPQHF
>TRBJ1-5|many|TRBV7-8|NA
TGTGCCAGCAGCTTAGAAGCTCTGAGGGATAGCAATCAGCCCCAGCATTTT
CASSLEALRDSNQPQHF
>TRBJ1-4|NA|TRBV4-1|TRBD1
TGCGCCAGCAGCCACGGCGGGACAGGCCGCTTAAATGAAAAACTGTTTTTT
CASSHGGTGRLNEKLFF
>TRBJ2-1|NA|TRBV7-9|NA
TGTGCCAGCAGCCCCTCTAGCGCCAGCTCCTACAATGAGCAGTTCTTC
CASSPSSASSYNEQFF